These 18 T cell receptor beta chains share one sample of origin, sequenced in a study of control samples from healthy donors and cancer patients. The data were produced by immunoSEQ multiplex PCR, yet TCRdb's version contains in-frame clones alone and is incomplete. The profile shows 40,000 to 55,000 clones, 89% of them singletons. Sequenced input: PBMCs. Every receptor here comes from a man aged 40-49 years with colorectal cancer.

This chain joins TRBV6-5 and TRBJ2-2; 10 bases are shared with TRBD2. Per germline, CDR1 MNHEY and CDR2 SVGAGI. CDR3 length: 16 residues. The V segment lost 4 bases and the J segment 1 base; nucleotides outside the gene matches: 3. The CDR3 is CASSSRLAGNTGELFF. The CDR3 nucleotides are TGTGCCAGCAGTTCACGACTAGCGGGGAACACCGGGGAGCTGTTTTTT.

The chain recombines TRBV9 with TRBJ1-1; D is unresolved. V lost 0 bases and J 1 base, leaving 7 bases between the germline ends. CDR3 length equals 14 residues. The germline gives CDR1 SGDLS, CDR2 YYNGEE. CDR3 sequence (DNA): TGTGCCAGCAGCGTAGAGGAGGAGAACACTGAAGCTTTCTTT. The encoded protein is CASSVEEENTEAFF.

CDR3 loop: CATGQGPNTEAFF. For the CDR3, the DNA is TGTGCCACCGGACAGGGTCCGAACACTGAAGCTTTCTTT. The chain couples TRBV6-5 to TRBJ1-1, with TRBD1 matching 8 bases. Germline values: CDR1 MNHEY, CDR2 SVGAGI. After removal of 10 bases from V and 1 base from J, the junction contained 5 bases not matched to a gene. The CDR3 runs to 13 residues.

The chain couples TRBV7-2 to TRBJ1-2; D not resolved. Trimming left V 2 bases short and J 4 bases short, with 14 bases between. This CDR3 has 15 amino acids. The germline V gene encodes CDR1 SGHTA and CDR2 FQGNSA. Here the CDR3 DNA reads TGTGCCAGCAGCTTAAACGGACCAGAGGGCTATGGCTACACCTTC. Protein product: CASSLNGPEGYGYTF.

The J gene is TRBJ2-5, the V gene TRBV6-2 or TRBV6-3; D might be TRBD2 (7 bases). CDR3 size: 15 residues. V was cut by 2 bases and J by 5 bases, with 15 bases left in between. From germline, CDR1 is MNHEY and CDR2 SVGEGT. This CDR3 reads CASSYRGARGETQYF. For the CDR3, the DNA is TGTGCCAGCAGTTACCGGGGGGCGCGAGGGGAGACCCAGTACTTC.

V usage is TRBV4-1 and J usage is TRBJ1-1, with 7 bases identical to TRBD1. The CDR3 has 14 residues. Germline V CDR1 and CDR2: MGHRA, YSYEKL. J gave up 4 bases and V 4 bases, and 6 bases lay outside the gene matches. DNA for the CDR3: TGCGCCAGCAGCCCCACAGGGGTGGGCACTGAAGCTTTCTTT. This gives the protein CASSPTGVGTEAFF.

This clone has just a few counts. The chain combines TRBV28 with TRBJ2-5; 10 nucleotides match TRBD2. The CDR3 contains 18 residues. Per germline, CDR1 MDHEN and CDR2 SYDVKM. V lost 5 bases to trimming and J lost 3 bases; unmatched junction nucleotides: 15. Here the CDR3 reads CASSPPGLADLVEETQYF. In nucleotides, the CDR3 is TGTGCCAGCAGTCCTCCCGGACTAGCGGACTTAGTAGAAGAGACCCAGTACTTC.

DNA of the CDR3: TGCGCCAGCAGCCAAGGACAGGGAAGGACTGAAGCTTTCTTT. Its translation: CASSQGQGRTEAFF. The chain has TRBV4-1 and TRBJ1-1; 7 positions agree with TRBD1. V lost 1 base and J lost 5; bases outside the gene matches: 4. Germline-derived CDR1 and CDR2 are MGHRA and YSYEKL. The CDR3 consists of 14 residues.

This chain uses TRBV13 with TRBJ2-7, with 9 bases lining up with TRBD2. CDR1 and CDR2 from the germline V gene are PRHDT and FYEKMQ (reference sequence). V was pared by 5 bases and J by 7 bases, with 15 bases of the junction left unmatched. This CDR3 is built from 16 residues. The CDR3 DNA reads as TGTGCCAGCAGCCCACGGACTAGCGCCACGAATCGGGAGCAGTACTTC. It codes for CASSPRTSATNREQYF.

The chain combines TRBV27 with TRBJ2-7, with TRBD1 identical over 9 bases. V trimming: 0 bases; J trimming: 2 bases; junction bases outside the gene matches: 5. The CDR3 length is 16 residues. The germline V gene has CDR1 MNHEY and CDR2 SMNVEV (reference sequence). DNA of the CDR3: TGTGCCAGCAGTTTATCGAGGGGACAGGGACCCTACGAGCAGTACTTC. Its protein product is CASSLSRGQGPYEQYF.

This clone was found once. In nucleotides, the CDR3 is TGTGCCAGCAGCTGGGGACTAGCGGGAGGGGAAAACACCGGGGAGCTGTTTTTT. It is translated as CASSWGLAGGENTGELFF. This chain uses TRBV7-6 with TRBJ2-2, with 16 nucleotides matching TRBD2. CDR3 length: 18 amino acids. Germline CDR1 SGHVS, CDR2 FNYEAQ. The ends lost 4 bases at V and 2 bases at J; junction bases unmatched: 4.

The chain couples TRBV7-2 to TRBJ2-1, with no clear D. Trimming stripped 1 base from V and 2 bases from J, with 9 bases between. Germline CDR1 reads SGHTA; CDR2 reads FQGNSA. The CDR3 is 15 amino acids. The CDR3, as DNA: TGTGCCAGCAGCTTAGAAAGCCGTACCTACAATGAGCAGTTCTTC. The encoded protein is CASSLESRTYNEQFF.

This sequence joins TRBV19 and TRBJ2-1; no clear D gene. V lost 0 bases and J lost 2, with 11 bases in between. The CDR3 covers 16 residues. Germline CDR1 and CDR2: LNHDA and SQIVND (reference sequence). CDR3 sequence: CASSIDKTEPYNEQFF. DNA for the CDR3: TGTGCCAGTAGTATAGACAAGACCGAACCCTACAATGAGCAGTTCTTC.

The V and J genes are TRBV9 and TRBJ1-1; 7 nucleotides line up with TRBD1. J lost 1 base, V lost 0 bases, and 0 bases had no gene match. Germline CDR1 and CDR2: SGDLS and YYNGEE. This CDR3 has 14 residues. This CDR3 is CASSVGTGNTEAFF. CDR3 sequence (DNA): TGTGCCAGCAGCGTAGGGACAGGGAACACTGAAGCTTTCTTT.

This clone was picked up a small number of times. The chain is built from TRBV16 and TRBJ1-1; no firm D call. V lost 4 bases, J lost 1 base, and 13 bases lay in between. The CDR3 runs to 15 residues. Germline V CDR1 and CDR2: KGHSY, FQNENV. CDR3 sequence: CASSRQTTGNTEAFF. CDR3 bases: TGTGCCAGCAGCCGCCAGACTACGGGGAACACTGAAGCTTTCTTT.

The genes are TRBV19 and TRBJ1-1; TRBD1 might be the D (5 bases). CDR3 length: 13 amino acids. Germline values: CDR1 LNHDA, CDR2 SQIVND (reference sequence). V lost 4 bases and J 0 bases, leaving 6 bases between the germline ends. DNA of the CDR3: TGTGCCAGTAGTAAGACAGTGAACACTGAAGCTTTCTTT. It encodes CASSKTVNTEAFF.

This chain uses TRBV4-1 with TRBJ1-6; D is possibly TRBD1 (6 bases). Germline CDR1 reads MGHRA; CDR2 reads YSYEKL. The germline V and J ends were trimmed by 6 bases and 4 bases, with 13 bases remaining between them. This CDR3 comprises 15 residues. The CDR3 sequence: CASSNRDTYNSPLHF. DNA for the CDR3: TGCGCCAGCAGTAACCGGGACACTTATAATTCACCCCTCCACTTT.

CDR3 nucleotide sequence: TGCGCCAGCAGCTTGGACGGAAACCAAGAGACCCAGTACTTC. Amino acids: CASSLDGNQETQYF. This rearrangement joins TRBV5-1 to TRBJ2-5; no firm D call. The CDR3 is 14 amino acids. CDR1 and CDR2 (germline): SGHRS, YFSETQ. The V end lost 0 bases, the J end lost 0 bases, and 6 bases lay between the germline ends.